The clone carrying this T cell receptor beta chain was seen a handful of times. Primed by a sample-barcoded 5' primer and a J-beta primer mix, a second PCR proceeded for roughly 7 to 11 cycles. TCRdb itself ran the 5' RACE reads through MiXCR, one entry per CDR3 protein. The sample shows 750,000 to 1,000,000 distinct CDR3 sequences, just under 30% of them seen only once. Trimming took 4 bases from V and 4 from J; bases not matched to a gene: 7. This CDR3 region has 15 residues. Germline-derived CDR1 and CDR2 are SGHKS and YYEKEE (reference sequence). These data are taken from a study of blood T cells in healthy people across ages. The same sample was also used in a study of T cells of mothers and their children. That source notes: Related mother-child pairs showed slightly higher but non-significant overlap than unrelated pairs. There was no detection of any persistent microchimeric T cell clones.

This clonotype was obtained from a woman aged 35 to 49 in good health. Input material: blood. The V gene is TRBV5-5, the J gene TRBJ2-7, with TRBD1 identical over 11 bases. The CDR3 sequence is CASSLGQGGWYEQYF. CDR3 bases: TGTGCCAGCAGCCTGGGACAGGGGGGCTGGTACGAGCAGTACTTC.